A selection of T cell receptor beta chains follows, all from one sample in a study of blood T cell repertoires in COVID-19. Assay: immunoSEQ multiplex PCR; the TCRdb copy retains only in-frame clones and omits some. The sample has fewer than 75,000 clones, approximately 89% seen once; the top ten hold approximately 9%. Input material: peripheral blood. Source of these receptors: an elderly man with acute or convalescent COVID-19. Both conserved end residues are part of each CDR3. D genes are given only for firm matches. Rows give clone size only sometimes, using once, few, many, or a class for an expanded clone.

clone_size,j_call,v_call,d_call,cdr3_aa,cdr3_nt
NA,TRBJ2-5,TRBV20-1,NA,CSASLGWASGSGWTQYF,TGCAGTGCTAGTCTAGGGTGGGCTAGTGGTTCGGGGTGGACCCAGTACTTC
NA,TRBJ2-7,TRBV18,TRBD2,CASSPPTSGTYEQYF,TGTGCCAGCTCACCACCGACTAGCGGGACCTACGAGCAGTACTTC
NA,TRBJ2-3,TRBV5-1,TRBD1,CASSLAGTGLSTDTQYF,TGCGCCAGCAGCTTGGCGGGGACAGGGTTAAGCACAGATACGCAGTATTTT
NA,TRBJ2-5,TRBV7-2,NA,CASSQGRQTQYF,TGTGCCAGCAGCCAGGGTCGCCAAACCCAGTACTTC
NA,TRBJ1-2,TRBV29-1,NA,CSVTQPTGGNYGYTF,TGCAGCGTTACCCAACCGACAGGCGGGAACTATGGCTACACCTTC
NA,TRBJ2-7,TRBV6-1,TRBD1,CASSEVYGTGFF,TGTGCCAGCAGTGAAGTGTACGGGACAGGGTTCTTC
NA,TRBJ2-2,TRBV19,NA,CASKTQSTGELFF,TGTGCCAGTAAGACACAGAGCACCGGGGAGCTGTTTTTT
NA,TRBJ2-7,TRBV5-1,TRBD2,CASSLTSGGNTYEQYF,TGCGCCAGCAGCTTAACTAGCGGGGGGAATACCTACGAGCAGTACTTC
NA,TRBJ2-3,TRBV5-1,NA,CASKRADSTDTQYF,TGCGCCAGCAAAAGAGCTGATAGCACAGATACGCAGTATTTT
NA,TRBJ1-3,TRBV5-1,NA,CASSLVAGSGNTIYF,TGCGCCAGCAGCTTGGTGGCAGGGTCCGGAAACACCATATATTTT
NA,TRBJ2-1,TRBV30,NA,CAWSVARGTYGEQFF,TGTGCCTGGAGTGTTGCCCGGGGGACTTACGGTGAGCAGTTCTTC
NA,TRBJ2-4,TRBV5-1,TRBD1,CASSSGQGGNIQYF,TGCGCCAGCAGCTCGGGACAGGGCGGTAACATTCAGTACTTC
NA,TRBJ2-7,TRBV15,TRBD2,CATSRDLAGGYEQYF,TGTGCCACCAGCAGAGATTTAGCGGGAGGTTACGAGCAGTACTTC
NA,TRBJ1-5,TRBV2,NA,CASSGAGNQPQHF,TGTGCCAGCAGTGGGGCAGGCAATCAGCCCCAGCATTTT
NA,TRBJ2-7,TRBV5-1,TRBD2,CASELLAGGSYEQYF,TGCGCCAGCGAGCTTCTAGCGGGGGGTTCCTACGAGCAGTACTTC
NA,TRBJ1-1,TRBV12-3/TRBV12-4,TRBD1,CASRIGTGSEAFF,TGTGCCAGCAGAATCGGGACAGGTAGCGAAGCTTTCTTT
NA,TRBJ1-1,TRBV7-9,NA,CASSLEQYTEAFF,TGTGCCAGCAGCTTAGAACAGTACACTGAAGCTTTCTTT
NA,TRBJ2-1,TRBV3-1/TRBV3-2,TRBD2,CASSHGLAGGSYNEQFF,TGTGCCAGCAGCCATGGACTAGCGGGAGGCTCCTACAATGAGCAGTTCTTC
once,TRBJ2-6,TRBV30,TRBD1,CAWSVNRGAGANVLTF,TGTGCCTGGAGTGTTAACAGGGGGGCTGGGGCCAACGTCCTGACTTTC
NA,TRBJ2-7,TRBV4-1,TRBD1,CASSQGTGIAYEQYF,TGCGCCAGCAGCCAAGGGACAGGGATAGCCTACGAGCAGTACTTC
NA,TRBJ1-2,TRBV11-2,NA,CASSLDPGTWRGYTF,TGTGCCAGCAGCTTAGACCCCGGGACATGGAGAGGCTACACCTTC
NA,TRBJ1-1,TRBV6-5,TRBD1,CASRQTGTEAFF,TGTGCCAGCAGACAGACAGGGACTGAAGCTTTCTTT
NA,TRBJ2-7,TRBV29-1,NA,CSVFSGGEQYF,TGCAGCGTATTTTCCGGGGGCGAGCAGTACTTC
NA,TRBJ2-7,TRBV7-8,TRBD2,CASSLGGGGRYEQYF,TGTGCCAGCAGCTTAGGTGGCGGCGGGAGATACGAGCAGTACTTC
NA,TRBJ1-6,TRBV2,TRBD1,CASSAQGAMGNSPLHF,TGTGCCAGCAGTGCCCAGGGGGCGATGGGGAATTCACCCCTCCACTTT
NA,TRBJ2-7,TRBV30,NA,CAWCQGGFEEQYF,TGTGCCTGGTGCCAAGGCGGGTTCGAGGAGCAGTACTTC
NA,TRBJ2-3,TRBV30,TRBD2,CAWSPRLAGGDTQYF,TGTGCCTGGAGTCCCCGACTAGCGGGAGGCGATACGCAGTATTTT
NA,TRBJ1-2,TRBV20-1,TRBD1,CSASGGQTNYGYTF,TGCAGTGCCAGTGGGGGACAGACTAACTATGGCTACACCTTC
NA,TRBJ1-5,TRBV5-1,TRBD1,CASSLVPDRGGGQPQHF,TGCGCCAGCAGCTTGGTGCCAGACAGGGGAGGGGGTCAGCCCCAGCATTTT
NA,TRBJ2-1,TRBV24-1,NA,CATSDSPGWGRDEQFF,TGTGCCACCAGTGATTCCCCAGGTTGGGGCCGGGATGAGCAGTTCTTC
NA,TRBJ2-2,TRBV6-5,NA,CASSGFPGELFF,TGTGCCAGTTCAGGATTCCCCGGGGAGCTGTTTTTT
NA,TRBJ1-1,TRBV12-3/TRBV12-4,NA,CASSPNTEAFF,TGTGCCAGCAGCCCAAACACTGAAGCTTTCTTT
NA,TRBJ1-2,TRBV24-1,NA,CATSDTEFGGYTF,TGTGCCACCAGTGATACAGAGTTTGGTGGCTACACCTTC
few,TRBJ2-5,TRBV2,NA,CASQARREQETQYF,TGTGCCAGCCAGGCGAGGAGGGAACAAGAGACCCAGTACTTC
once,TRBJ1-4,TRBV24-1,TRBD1,CATSDSQDRASTNEKLFF,TGTGCCACCAGTGATTCACAAGACAGGGCATCAACTAATGAAAAACTGTTTTTT
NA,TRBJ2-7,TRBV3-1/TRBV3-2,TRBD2,CASSRTSGYEQYF,TGTGCCAGCAGCCGGACTAGCGGCTACGAGCAGTACTTC
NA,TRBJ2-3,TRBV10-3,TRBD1,CAIRDRTGPYTDTQYF,TGTGCCATCAGAGACCGGACAGGACCTTACACAGATACGCAGTATTTT
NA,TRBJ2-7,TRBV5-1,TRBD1,CASSPRWRQGKSYEQYF,TGCGCCAGCAGCCCGCGGTGGAGACAGGGAAAATCCTACGAGCAGTACTTC
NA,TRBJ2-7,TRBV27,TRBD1,CASSFGQGSYEQYF,TGTGCCAGCAGTTTCGGACAGGGCTCCTACGAGCAGTACTTC
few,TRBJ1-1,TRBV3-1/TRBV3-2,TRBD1,CASSLGQGNEAFF,TGTGCCAGCAGCCTGGGACAGGGGAATGAAGCTTTCTTT
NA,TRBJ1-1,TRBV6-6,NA,CASTTGGMGTEAFF,TGTGCCAGCACCACCGGAGGGATGGGCACTGAAGCTTTCTTT
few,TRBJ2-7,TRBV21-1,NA,CASSKVGTRRLRGQYF,TGTGCCAGCAGCAAAGTGGGGACTCGACGCCTACGAGGGCAGTACTTC
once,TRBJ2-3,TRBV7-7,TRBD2,CASSRTSGRTDTQYF,TGTGCCAGCAGCAGGACTAGCGGGAGGACAGATACGCAGTATTTT
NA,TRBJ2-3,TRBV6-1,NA,CASQGSTDTQYF,TGTGCCAGCCAGGGTAGCACAGATACGCAGTATTTT
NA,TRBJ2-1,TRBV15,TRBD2,CATSRVAGLYEQFF,TGTGCCACCAGCCGAGTAGCGGGTCTCTATGAGCAGTTCTTC
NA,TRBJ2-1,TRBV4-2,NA,CASSQNRAGNEQFF,TGTGCCAGCAGCCAAAACAGGGCTGGAAATGAGCAGTTCTTC
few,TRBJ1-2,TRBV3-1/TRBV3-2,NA,CASSYLGSGDGYTF,TGTGCCAGCAGCTACTTGGGGAGCGGGGACGGCTACACCTTC
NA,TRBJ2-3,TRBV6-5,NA,CASSYSESADTQYF,TGTGCCAGCAGTTACTCCGAATCAGCAGATACGCAGTATTTT
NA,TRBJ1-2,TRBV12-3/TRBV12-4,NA,CASSLAGSGGYTF,TGTGCCAGCAGTTTAGCAGGATCGGGTGGCTACACCTTC
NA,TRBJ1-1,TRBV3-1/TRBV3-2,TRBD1,CASSRPLTGDYSEAFF,TGTGCCAGCAGCCGGCCTTTGACAGGGGATTACTCTGAAGCTTTCTTT
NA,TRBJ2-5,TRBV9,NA,CASSVRGGETQYF,TGTGCCAGCAGCGTTCGGGGTGGAGAGACCCAGTACTTC
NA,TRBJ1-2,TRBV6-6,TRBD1,CASSLVPGQGARGYTF,TGTGCCAGCAGTTTAGTCCCGGGACAGGGGGCGCGGGGCTACACCTTC
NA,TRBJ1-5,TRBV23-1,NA,CASIWGEFHQPQHF,TGCGCCAGCATTTGGGGGGAATTTCATCAGCCCCAGCATTTT
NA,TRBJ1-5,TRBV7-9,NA,CASSLDGNRQPQHF,TGTGCCAGCAGCTTAGACGGGAACCGTCAGCCCCAGCATTTT
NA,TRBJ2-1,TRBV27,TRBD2,CASSPSGVEQFF,TGTGCCAGCAGTCCGAGCGGGGTTGAGCAGTTCTTC
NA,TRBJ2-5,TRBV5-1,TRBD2,CASSLGTSEETQYF,TGCGCCAGCAGCCTGGGGACTAGCGAGGAGACCCAGTACTTC